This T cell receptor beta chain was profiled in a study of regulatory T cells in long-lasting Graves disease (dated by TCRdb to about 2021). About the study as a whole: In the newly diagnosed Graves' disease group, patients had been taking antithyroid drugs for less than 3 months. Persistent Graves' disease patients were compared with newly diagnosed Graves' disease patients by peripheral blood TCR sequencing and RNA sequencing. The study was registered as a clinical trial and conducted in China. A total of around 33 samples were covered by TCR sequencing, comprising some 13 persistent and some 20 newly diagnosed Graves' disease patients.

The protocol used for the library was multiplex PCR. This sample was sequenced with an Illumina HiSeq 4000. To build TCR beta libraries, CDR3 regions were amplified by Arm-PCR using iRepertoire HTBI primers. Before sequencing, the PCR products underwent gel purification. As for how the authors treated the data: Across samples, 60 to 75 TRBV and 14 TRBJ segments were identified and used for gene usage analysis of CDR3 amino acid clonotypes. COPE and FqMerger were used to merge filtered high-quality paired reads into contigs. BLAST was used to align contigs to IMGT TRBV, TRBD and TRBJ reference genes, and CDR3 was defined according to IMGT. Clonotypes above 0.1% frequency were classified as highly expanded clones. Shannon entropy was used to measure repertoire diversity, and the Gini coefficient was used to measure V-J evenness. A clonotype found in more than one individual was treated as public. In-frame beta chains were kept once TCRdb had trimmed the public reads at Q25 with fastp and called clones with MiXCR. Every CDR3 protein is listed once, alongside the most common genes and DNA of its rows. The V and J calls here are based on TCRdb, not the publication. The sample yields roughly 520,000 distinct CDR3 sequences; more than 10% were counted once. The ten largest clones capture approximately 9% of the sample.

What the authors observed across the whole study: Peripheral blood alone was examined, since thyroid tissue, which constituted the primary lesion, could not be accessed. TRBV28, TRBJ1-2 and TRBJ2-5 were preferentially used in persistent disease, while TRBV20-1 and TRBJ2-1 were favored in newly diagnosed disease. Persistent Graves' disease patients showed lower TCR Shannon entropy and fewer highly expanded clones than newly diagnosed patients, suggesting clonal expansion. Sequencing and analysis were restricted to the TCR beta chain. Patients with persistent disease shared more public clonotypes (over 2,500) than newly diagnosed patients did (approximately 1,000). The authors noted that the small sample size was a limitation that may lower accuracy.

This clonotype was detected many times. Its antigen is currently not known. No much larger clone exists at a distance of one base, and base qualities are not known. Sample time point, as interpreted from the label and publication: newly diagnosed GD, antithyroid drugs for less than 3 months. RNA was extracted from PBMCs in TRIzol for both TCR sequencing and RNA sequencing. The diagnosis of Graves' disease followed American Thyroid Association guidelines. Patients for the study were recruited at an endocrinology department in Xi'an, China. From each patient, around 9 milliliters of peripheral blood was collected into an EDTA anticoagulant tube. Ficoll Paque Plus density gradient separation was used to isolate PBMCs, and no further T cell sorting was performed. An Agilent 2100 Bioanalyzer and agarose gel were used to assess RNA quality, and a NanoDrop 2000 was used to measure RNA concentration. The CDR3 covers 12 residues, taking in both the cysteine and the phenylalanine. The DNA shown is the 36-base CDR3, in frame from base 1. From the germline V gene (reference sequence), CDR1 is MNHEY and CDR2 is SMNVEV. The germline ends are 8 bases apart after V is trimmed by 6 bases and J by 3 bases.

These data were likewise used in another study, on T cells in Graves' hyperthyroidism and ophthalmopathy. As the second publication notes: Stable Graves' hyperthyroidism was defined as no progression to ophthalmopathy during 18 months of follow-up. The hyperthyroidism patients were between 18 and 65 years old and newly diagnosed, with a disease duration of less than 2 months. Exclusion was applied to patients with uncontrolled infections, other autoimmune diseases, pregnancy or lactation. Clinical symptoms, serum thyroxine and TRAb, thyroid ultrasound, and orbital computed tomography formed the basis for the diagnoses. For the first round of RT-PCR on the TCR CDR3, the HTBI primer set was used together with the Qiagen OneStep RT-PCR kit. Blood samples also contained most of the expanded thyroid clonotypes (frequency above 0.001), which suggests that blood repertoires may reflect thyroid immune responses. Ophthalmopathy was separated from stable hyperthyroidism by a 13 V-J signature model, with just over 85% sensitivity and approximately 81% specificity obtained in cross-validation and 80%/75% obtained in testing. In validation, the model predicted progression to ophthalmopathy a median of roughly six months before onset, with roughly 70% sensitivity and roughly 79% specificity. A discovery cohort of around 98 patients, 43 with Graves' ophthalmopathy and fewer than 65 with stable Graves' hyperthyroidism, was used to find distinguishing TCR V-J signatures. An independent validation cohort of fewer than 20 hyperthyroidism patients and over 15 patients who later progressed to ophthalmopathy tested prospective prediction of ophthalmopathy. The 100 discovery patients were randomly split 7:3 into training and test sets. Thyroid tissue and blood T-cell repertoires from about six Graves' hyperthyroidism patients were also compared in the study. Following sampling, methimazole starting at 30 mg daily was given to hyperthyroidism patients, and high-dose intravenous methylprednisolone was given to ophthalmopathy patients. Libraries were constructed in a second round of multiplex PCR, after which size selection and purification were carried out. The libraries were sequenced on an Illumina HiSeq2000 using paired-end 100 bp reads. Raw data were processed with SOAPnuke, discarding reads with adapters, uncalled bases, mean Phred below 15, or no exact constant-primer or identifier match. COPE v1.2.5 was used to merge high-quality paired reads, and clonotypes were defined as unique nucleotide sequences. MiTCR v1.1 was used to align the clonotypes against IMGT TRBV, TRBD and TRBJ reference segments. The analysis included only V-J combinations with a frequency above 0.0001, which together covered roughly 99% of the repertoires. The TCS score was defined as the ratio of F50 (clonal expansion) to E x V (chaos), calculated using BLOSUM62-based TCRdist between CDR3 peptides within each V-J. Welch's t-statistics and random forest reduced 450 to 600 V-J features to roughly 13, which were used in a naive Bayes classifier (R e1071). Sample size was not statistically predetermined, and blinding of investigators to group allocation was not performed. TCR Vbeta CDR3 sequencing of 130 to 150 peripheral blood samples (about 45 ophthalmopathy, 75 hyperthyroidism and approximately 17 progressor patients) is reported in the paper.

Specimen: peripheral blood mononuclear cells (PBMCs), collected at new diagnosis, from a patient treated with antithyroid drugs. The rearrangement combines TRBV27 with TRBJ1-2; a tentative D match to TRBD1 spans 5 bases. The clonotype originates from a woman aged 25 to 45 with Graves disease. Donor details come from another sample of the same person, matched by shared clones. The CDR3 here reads CASRTGHYGYTF. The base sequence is TGTGCCAGCAGAACAGGACACTATGGCTACACCTTC.